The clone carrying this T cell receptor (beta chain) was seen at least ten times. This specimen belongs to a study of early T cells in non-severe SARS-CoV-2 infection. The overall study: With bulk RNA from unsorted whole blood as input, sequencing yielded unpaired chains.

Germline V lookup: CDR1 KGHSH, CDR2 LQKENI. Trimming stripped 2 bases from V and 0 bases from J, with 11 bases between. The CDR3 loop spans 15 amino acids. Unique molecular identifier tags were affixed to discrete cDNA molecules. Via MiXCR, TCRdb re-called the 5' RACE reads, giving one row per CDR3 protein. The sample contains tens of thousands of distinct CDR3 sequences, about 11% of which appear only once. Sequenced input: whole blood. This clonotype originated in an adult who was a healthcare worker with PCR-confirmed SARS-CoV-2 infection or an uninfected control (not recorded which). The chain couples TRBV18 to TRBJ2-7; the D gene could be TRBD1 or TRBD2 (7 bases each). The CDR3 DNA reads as TGTGCCAGCTCACCAGGGAGGGGGCCCTCCTACGAGCAGTACTTC. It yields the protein CASSPGRGPSYEQYF.